These 9 T cell receptor beta chains originate from one sample sequenced in a study of T cells in Graves' hyperthyroidism and ophthalmopathy. Researchers took RNA transcripts and amplified the TCR beta CDR3 regions from them. HTBI primers were the set used in a first-round RT-PCR of the TCR CDR3. TCRdb re-called the multiplex PCR reads through MiXCR, storing one row per CDR3 protein. Found here are some 720,000 distinct CDR3 sequences, approximately 16% of them singletons; the top ten hold under 9.5%. Sequenced material: blood. These receptors were collected from a man younger than 30 with Graves' hyperthyroidism.

The chain has TRBV27 and TRBJ1-3, with D perhaps TRBD1 (5 bases). This CDR3 spans 15 amino acids. Trimming cost V 4 bases and J 0 bases, with 10 bases left between them. Per germline, CDR1 MNHEY and CDR2 SMNVEV (reference sequence). CDR3 amino acids: CASSWDGFSGNTIYF. The DNA of the CDR3 is TGTGCCAGCAGTTGGGACGGATTCTCTGGAAACACCATATATTTT.

The sample holds many counts of this clonotype. This rearrangement joins TRBV29-1 to TRBJ1-1, with D possibly matching TRBD1 (5 bases). Germline CDR1 reads SQVTM; CDR2 reads ANQGSEA. This CDR3 has 13 amino acids. Trimming took off 6 bases at V and 4 bases at J, with 15 bases between the two ends. The DNA of the CDR3 is TGCAGCGTGTCGGGGGGTGGGAGCACTGAAGCTTTCTTT. It yields the protein CSVSGGGSTEAFF.

J is TRBJ2-1 and V is TRBV20-1, with D possibly being TRBD1 (6 bases). Germline CDR1 DFQATT, CDR2 SNEGSKA (reference sequence). CDR3 length equals 15 residues. Trimming took 5 bases from V and 6 from J, leaving 20 bases between them. Here the CDR3 DNA reads TGCAGTGCTCATCCCCAGGGGCCCCAACCCAATGAGCAGTTCTTC. Protein: CSAHPQGPQPNEQFF.

This clonotype appeared many times. The rearrangement links TRBV2 to TRBJ1-1; no clear D gene. Germline loops: CDR1 SNHLY, CDR2 FYNNEI. CDR3 length: 14 amino acids. Trimming left V 6 bases short and J 1 base short, with 12 bases between. The CDR3 coding sequence is TGTGCCAGCAGCGCTTATGCAGGGAACACTGAAGCTTTCTTT. Translation gives CASSAYAGNTEAFF. Based on the CDR3 plus reference TRBV2 and TRBJ1-1, the full variable domain is EPEVTQTPSHQVTQMGQEVILRCVPISNHLYFYWYRQILGQKVEFLVSFYNNEISEKSEIFDDQFSVERPDGSNFTLKIRSTKLEDSAMYFCASSAYAGNTEAFFGQGTRLTVV.

The chain uses TRBV11-2 and TRBJ2-7, with 11 positions matching TRBD2. The length of the CDR3 is 16 residues. The germline V gene encodes CDR1 SGHAT and CDR2 FQNNGV. Trimming took 1 base from V and 0 from J; bases not matched to a gene: 2. Here the CDR3 DNA reads TGTGCCAGCAGCTTAGCTCTAGCGGGAGGCTCCTACGAGCAGTACTTC. Translating gives CASSLALAGGSYEQYF.

The chain carries TRBV14 and TRBJ2-5; unclear D gene. The V gene's germline CDR1 is SGHDN and CDR2 FVKESK. This CDR3 is built from 15 residues. V lost 2 bases to trimming and J lost 5 bases, with 15 bases between them. CDR3 sequence (DNA): TGTGCCAGCAGCCAATTAAGATCCCCCCCGGAGACCCAGTACTTC. Translated: CASSQLRSPPETQYF.

This clonotype was seen repeatedly, ten times or more. This chain uses TRBV12-5 with TRBJ2-7; TRBD2 matches at 9 bases. Trimming took 2 bases from V and 7 from J; bases not matched to a gene: 18. CDR3 length: 18 residues. Germline CDR1 is LGHNT and CDR2 is FRNRAP. In nucleotides, the CDR3 is TGTGCTAGTGGTTTGTACCCCTTTTTAGCGGGAGCACCTAGGGAGCAGTACTTC. It is translated as CASGLYPFLAGAPREQYF.

About this clonotype itself: A much larger clone differs by one base, so this may be a read error. As DNA, the CDR3 is TGTGCCAGCAGCCCATGGACTAGCGGGAGCTCAGATACGCAGTATTTT. The encoded protein is CASSPWTSGSSDTQYF. The chain recombines TRBV7-9 with TRBJ2-3, with TRBD2 identical over 13 bases. The CDR3 totals 16 residues. Germline V gives CDR1 SEHNR, CDR2 FQNEAQ (reference sequence). The V and J ends lost 5 bases and 4 bases, in that order; junction bases with no gene match: 6.

Of note for this clonotype: A read error may be the cause here, since a much bigger clone is one base away. The J gene is TRBJ1-4, the V gene TRBV2, with a weak D call TRBD1 (5 bases). The CDR3 is made up of 14 amino acids. V was trimmed by 7 bases and J by 7 bases, leaving 16 bases between them. The germline CDR1 and CDR2 sequences are SNHLY and FYNNEI. The CDR3 sequence is CASIRTTEAEKLFF. The CDR3 DNA is TGTGCCAGCATTCGGACAACCGAGGCTGAAAAACTGTTTTTT. Complete variable domain (other parts from reference TRBV2 and TRBJ1-4): EPEVTQTPSHQVTQMGQEVILRCVPISNHLYFYWYRQILGQKVEFLVSFYNNEISEKSEIFDDQFSVERPDGSNFTLKIRSTKLEDSAMYFCASIRTTEAEKLFFGSGTQLSVL.